The rows below give T cell receptor beta chains drawn from one sample of a study of T cells in Graves' hyperthyroidism and ophthalmopathy. Each CDR3 protein gets one entry after TCRdb re-called the multiplex PCR reads with MiXCR. The table lists a few hundred thousand distinct CDR3 sequences, approximately 44% of them singletons. Sequenced sample: peripheral blood or thyroid tissue (not recorded which). These receptors were obtained from a young woman with Graves' hyperthyroidism. The CDR3 runs from the conserved cysteine through the conserved F or W. Fields, in order: clone size, J gene, D gene, CDR3 length, V gene, CDR3 DNA, CDR3 protein. D genes are given only for firm matches. The listing skips clone size in some rows; elsewhere it reads once, few, many or a size class.

.,TRBJ2-1,.,14,TRBV2,TGTGCCAGCAGGACAAGTAGCGGAGTCAATGAGCAGTTCTTC,CASRTSSGVNEQFF
.,TRBJ2-6,.,11,TRBV5-1,TGCGCCAGCAGCTTACAGGGGACTGAAGCTTTC,CASSLQGTEAF
many,TRBJ1-2,.,14,TRBV29-1,TGCAGCGTTGATGCACAGGAGGCTAACTATGGCTACACCTTC,CSVDAQEANYGYTF
many,TRBJ1-5,.,13,TRBV15,TGTGCCACCAGCAGAGTTAGCAATCAGCCCCAGCATTTT,CATSRVSNQPQHF
.,TRBJ2-5,TRBD1,13,TRBV20-1,TGCAGTGCTAGAAGCAACAGGGGTGGGACCCAGTACTTC,CSARSNRGGTQYF
few,TRBJ1-2,.,16,TRBV5-1,TGCGCCAGCAGCTTGGCCTCTATGCCCCGGGACTATGGCTACACCTTC,CASSLASMPRDYGYTF
many,TRBJ1-6,.,14,TRBV9,TGTGCCAGCAGTATCCGCCGGGGGAATTCACCCCTCCACTTT,CASSIRRGNSPLHF
many,TRBJ2-5,.,15,TRBV7-9,TGTGCCAGCAGCCCGAGCCAGGGAGTGGAAGAGACCCAGTACTTC,CASSPSQGVEETQYF
.,TRBJ2-5,TRBD2,17,TRBV7-8,TGCGCCAGCAGCTTAAAAACAAGGACTAGCGGGAAGGGGACCCAGTACTTC,CASSLKTRTSGKGTQYF
few,TRBJ1-1,.,16,TRBV14,TGTGCCAGCAGCCTCCGAGGTGGGTACATGAACACTGAAGCTTTCTTT,CASSLRGGYMNTEAFF
.,TRBJ1-4,.,12,TRBV7-8,TGTGCCAGCGGGGGGCCTAATGAAAAACTGTTTTTT,CASGGPNEKLFF
.,TRBJ2-5,.,15,TRBV2,TGTGCCAGCTCTGGGGGAGGAACCGTCCAAGAGACCCAGTACTTC,CASSGGGTVQETQYF
many,TRBJ1-2,TRBD1,14,TRBV24-1,TGTGCCGCGGGGACAGGGGGACAGAACTATGGCTACACCTTC,CAAGTGGQNYGYTF
.,TRBJ2-1,.,14,TRBV7-9,TGTGCCAGCAGCTTACGGGACGCCTACAATGAGCAGTTCTTC,CASSLRDAYNEQFF
many,TRBJ1-1,.,12,TRBV12-3/TRBV12-4,TGTGCCAGCAGCGGGTCGGACACTGAAGCTTTCTTT,CASSGSDTEAFF
.,TRBJ1-1,.,15,TRBV7-3,TGTGCCAGCAGCCAACGGCCATATTTGAACACTGAAGCTTTCTTT,CASSQRPYLNTEAFF
many,TRBJ1-2,.,13,TRBV7-8,TGTGCCAGCAGCTTAGGGGCAGCCAGTGGCTACACCTTC,CASSLGAASGYTF
many,TRBJ1-6,.,13,TRBV12-3/TRBV12-4,TGTGCCAGCAGGGGCCTTTATAATTCACCCCTCCACTTT,CASRGLYNSPLHF
.,TRBJ2-7,TRBD1,17,TRBV10-2,TGCGCCAGCAGCCAAGGACCCCCGGGACAGGGGAACTACGAGCAGTACTTC,CASSQGPPGQGNYEQYF
.,TRBJ1-5,.,10,TRBV29-1,TGCAGTGGAGGGGGGGCCTACGAGCATTTT,CSGGGAYEHF
.,TRBJ1-1,.,15,TRBV11-2,TGTGCCAGCAGCTTTTCTGAGGTGTTGAACACTGAAGCTTTCTTT,CASSFSEVLNTEAFF
few,TRBJ2-2,.,13,TRBV10-3,TGTGCCATCAGTGTTGACTGGAGCGGGGAGCTGTTTTTT,CAISVDWSGELFF
.,TRBJ1-2,TRBD1,16,TRBV25-1,TGTGCCAGCAGTGATCCCGGGACAGGACATGGCTATGGCTACACCTTC,CASSDPGTGHGYGYTF
few,TRBJ2-2,.,13,TRBV9,TGTGCCAGCACCCAGGGTTACACCGGGGAGCTGTTTTTT,CASTQGYTGELFF
few,TRBJ1-1,.,15,TRBV5-1,TGCGCCAGCAGCGATTTGACAGCTCTGAGCACTGAAGCTTTCTTT,CASSDLTALSTEAFF
.,TRBJ2-5,.,15,TRBV7-2,TGTGCCAGCAGCTTGGGCGGGACAGTACAAGAGACCCAGTACTTC,CASSLGGTVQETQYF
many,TRBJ1-3,.,12,TRBV10-3,TGTGCCATCGCGCGGGAAGTAAACACCATATATTTT,CAIAREVNTIYF
.,TRBJ1-2,TRBD1,13,TRBV7-9,TGTGCCAGCAGCCTCAGGGGGCCGGTAGGCTACACCTTC,CASSLRGPVGYTF
few,TRBJ2-5,.,15,TRBV2,TGTGCCAGCAGTGAAGGGGGAGGTTGGGGGGAGACCCAGTACTTC,CASSEGGGWGETQYF
many,TRBJ2-7,.,14,TRBV7-9,TGTGCCAGCAGCCCACAGGGTATGTTCTACGAGCAGTACTTC,CASSPQGMFYEQYF
.,TRBJ1-2,.,13,TRBV12-3/TRBV12-4,TGTGCCAGCAGTTTAGAGATCGGCTATGGCCACACCTTC,CASSLEIGYGHTF
few,TRBJ1-5,TRBD1,14,TRBV10-3,TGTGCCAGCAGTGAGCGGGACAGGAATCAGCCCCAGCATTTT,CASSERDRNQPQHF
many,TRBJ1-1,.,14,TRBV12-3/TRBV12-4,TGTGCCAGCAGTTTAGAGGGAGGCTACACTGAAGCTTTCTTT,CASSLEGGYTEAFF
few,TRBJ1-2,TRBD1,13,TRBV2,TGTGCCAGGGCCGGGACAGGGGGCTATGGCTACACCTTC,CARAGTGGYGYTF
many,TRBJ2-5,.,15,TRBV24-1,TGTGCCACCAGTGACCAAACTAGCTTCCAAGAGACCCAGTACTTC,CATSDQTSFQETQYF
.,TRBJ1-3,.,18,TRBV9,TGTGCCAGCAGCGTAGCCCCCGAAATGGCAAGGTCTGGAAACACCATATATTTT,CASSVAPEMARSGNTIYF
many,TRBJ1-2,.,13,TRBV24-1,TGTGCCACCAGTGACGCACCTAACTATGGCTACACCTTC,CATSDAPNYGYTF
.,TRBJ1-4,.,12,TRBV19,TGTGCCCAAACAGGGTTCGGTGAAAAACTGTTTTTT,CAQTGFGEKLFF
few,TRBJ2-7,.,12,TRBV2,TGTGCCAGCAGCTCTAGCGCAAACGAGCAGTACTTC,CASSSSANEQYF
few,TRBJ2-7,.,14,TRBV14,TGTGCCAGCAGCCAATACGGGAGCAGGAGCGAGCAGTACTTC,CASSQYGSRSEQYF
.,TRBJ1-2,.,14,TRBV6-9,TGTGCCAGCAGTGTATTGGGCGGGGGTTATGGCTACACCTTC,CASSVLGGGYGYTF
few,TRBJ1-1,.,13,TRBV7-3,TGTGCCAGCAGCTTAAACAGGGAGGGTGAAGCTTTCTTT,CASSLNREGEAFF
.,TRBJ1-2,.,15,TRBV24-1,TGTGCCACCAGTGATTTAAGGGAAGGGGGCTATGGCTACACCTTC,CATSDLREGGYGYTF
once,TRBJ2-7,TRBD2,15,TRBV2,TGTGCCAGCACCTTGACTAGCGGGAGGGCCTACGAGCAGTACTTC,CASTLTSGRAYEQYF
.,TRBJ1-2,TRBD1,14,TRBV20-1,TGCAGTGCTAGAGGGGGACAGGGGGATTTCGGCTACACCTTC,CSARGGQGDFGYTF
.,TRBJ2-5,.,12,TRBV29-1,TGCAGCTCCACAGGGTTCGGCGAGACCCAGTACTTC,CSSTGFGETQYF
.,TRBJ2-5,TRBD2,17,TRBV13,TGTGCCAGCAGCTCCCGGGTAGCGGGAGGGCTTGAAGAGACCCAGTACTTC,CASSSRVAGGLEETQYF
.,TRBJ2-7,.,14,TRBV10-3,TGTGCCATCAGTATAGGACGGGCCACATACGAGCAGTACTTC,CAISIGRATYEQYF
.,TRBJ1-5,TRBD1,16,TRBV2,TGTGCCAGCAGCCTCGGGACAGGGGAAAGCAATCAGCCCCAGCATTTT,CASSLGTGESNQPQHF
few,TRBJ1-1,.,11,TRBV4-2,TGTGCCAGCAGCCAAGAATCGGAAGCTTTCTTT,CASSQESEAFF
few,TRBJ1-6,.,14,TRBV5-5,TGTGCCAGCAGAATAAAGGGTGGAAATTCACCCCTCCACTTT,CASRIKGGNSPLHF
.,TRBJ1-1,.,15,TRBV19,TGTGCCACCACCCCCCCGGGGACTACGGGAACTGAAGCTTTCTTT,CATTPPGTTGTEAFF
.,TRBJ2-7,TRBD1,13,TRBV6-1,TGTGCCAGCAGCAGGACAGGGAGCCCCGAGCAGTACTTC,CASSRTGSPEQYF
many,TRBJ2-5,.,15,TRBV7-9,TGTGCCAGCAGCCCGACGGGGGAATGGATAGAGACCCAGTACTTC,CASSPTGEWIETQYF
few,TRBJ1-2,TRBD1,14,TRBV19,TGTGCCAGTAGTTTTTGGCAGGGACAGGGCGACTACACCTTC,CASSFWQGQGDYTF